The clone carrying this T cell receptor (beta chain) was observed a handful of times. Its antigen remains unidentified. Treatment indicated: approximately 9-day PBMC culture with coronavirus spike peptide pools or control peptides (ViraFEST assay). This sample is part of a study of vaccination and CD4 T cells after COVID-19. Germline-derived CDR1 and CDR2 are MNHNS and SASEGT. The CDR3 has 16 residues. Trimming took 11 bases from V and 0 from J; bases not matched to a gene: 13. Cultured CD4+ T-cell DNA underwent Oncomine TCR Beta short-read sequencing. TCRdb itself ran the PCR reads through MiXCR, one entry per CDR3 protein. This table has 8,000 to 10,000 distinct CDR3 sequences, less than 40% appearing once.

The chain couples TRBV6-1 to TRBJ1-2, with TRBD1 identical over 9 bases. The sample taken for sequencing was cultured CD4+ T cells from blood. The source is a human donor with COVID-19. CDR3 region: CAGGDREGLANYGYTF. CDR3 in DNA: TGTGCCGGGGGGGACAGGGAAGGACTAGCTAACTATGGCTACACCTTC.